Below, one T cell receptor (beta chain) is given with its context. The data are from a study of control samples from healthy donors and cancer patients. V dropped 0 bases and J dropped 2 bases, with 11 bases sitting between them. This CDR3 spans 15 amino acids. Germline CDR1 is ENHRY and CDR2 is SYGVKD. Clones were sequenced by immunoSEQ multiplex PCR, and TCRdb holds only the in-frame ones, with some missing. The sample lists roughly 64,000 clones, about nine tenths occurring once. Sequenced material: PBMCs. The TCR originated in a woman between 45 and 60 years old with colorectal cancer. The chain is built from TRBV10-3 and TRBJ2-7; D gene unclear. CDR3 coding DNA: TGTGCCATCAGTGAGTCAGGGCGAGTTACCTACGAGCAGTACTTC. Its protein is CAISESGRVTYEQYF.